This T cell receptor beta chain was sequenced during a study of blood T cell repertoires in COVID-19. The overall study: Researchers got acute and convalescent COVID-19 samples from the United States, Italy and Spain. In each case, the material was cDNA or gDNA derived from T cells, B-cell-depleted T cells, or PBMCs.

Per the original data handling: Reference gene primer amplification gave estimated nucleated cell counts. The assay was immunoSEQ multiplex PCR, and TCRdb's table has in-frame clones only and misses some. V and J calls and clone size are as listed in that table; D and trimming were resolved from the DNA. The sample has roughly 8,000 clones, about four fifths seen once. V gave up 4 bases and J gave up 7 bases; unmatched junction bases: 12. Germline V gives CDR1 LNHDA, CDR2 SQIVND (reference sequence). The CDR3 length is 16 residues. This clone has just a few counts. The sample comprised peripheral blood. The chain joins TRBV19 to TRBJ1-5, with TRBD1 matching over 8 bases. The receptor's source is a human donor in a cohort sampled during active COVID-19. The CDR3 DNA sequence: TGTGCCAGTAGTACCCCCGGACAGGGCGGGAGACAGCCCCAGCATTTT. Its translation is CASSTPGQGGRQPQHF.